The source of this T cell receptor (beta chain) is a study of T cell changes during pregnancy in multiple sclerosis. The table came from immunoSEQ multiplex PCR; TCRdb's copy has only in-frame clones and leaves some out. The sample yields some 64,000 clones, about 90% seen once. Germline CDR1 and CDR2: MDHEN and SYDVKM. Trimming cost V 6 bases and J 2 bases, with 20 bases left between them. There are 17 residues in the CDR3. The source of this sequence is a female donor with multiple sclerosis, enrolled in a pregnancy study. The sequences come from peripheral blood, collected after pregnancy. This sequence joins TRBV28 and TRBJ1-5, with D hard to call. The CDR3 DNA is TGTGCCAGCAGGGCCGCGGGGAGGGAAATCCGCAATCAGCCCCAGCATTTT. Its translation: CASRAAGREIRNQPQHF.